This T cell receptor (beta chain) was observed in a study of blood T cell repertoires in COVID-19. Turning to the study itself: Samples of COVID-19 (acute and convalescent) were obtained from the United States, Italy and Spain. Nucleic acid was either cDNA or gDNA, and it came from T cells, B-cell-depleted T cells, or PBMCs.

Original methodology: It was from reference gene primer amplification that nucleated cell counts were estimated. Some clones are missing from TCRdb's copy, which holds only in-frame ones; the method was immunoSEQ multiplex PCR. V, J and clone size are those of that table, while D and trimming were read from the DNA. The sample shows about 110,000 clones, about 76% of them seen only once. The CDR3 is 14 residues long. V was cut by 0 bases and J by 4 bases, with 10 bases left in between. Germline V gives CDR1 MNHNY, CDR2 SVGAGI (reference sequence). Source material: peripheral blood. This rearrangement joins TRBV6-6 to TRBJ2-7, with a weak D call TRBD2 (5 bases). The clonotype comes from a man aged 80 or over with acute or convalescent COVID-19. The CDR3 region is CASSYSRTLYEQYF. The DNA of the CDR3 is TGTGCCAGCAGTTACTCCCGGACTCTATACGAGCAGTACTTC.